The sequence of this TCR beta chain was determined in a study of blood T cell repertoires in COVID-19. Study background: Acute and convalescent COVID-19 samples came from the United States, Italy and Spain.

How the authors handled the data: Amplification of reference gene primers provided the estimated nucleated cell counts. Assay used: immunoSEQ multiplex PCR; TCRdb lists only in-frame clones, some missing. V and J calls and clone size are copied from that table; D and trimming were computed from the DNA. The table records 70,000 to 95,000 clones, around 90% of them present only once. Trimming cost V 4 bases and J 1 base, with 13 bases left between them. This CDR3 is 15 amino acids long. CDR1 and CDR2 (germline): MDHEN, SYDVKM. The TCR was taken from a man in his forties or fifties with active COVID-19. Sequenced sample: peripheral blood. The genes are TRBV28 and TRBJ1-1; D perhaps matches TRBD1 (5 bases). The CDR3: CASSSPGVPNTEAFF. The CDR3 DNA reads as TGTGCCAGCAGTTCACCGGGGGTCCCGAACACTGAAGCTTTCTTT.